The 30 T cell receptor beta chains in this list originate from one sample, sequenced in a study of vaccination and CD4 T cells after COVID-19. Treatment here: approximately 9-day PBMC culture with coronavirus spike peptide pools or control peptides (ViraFEST assay). CD4+ T cells of the unexposed donor were collected before the COVID-19 pandemic (2011-2018). The Oncomine TCR Beta short-read assay was applied to DNA of cultured CD4+ T cells. From the PCR reads, TCRdb called clonotypes with MiXCR, one entry per CDR3 protein. The data contain about 2,900 distinct CDR3 sequences, about 29% of them singletons. These TCRs' antigens remain unknown. The sample consisted of CD4+ T cells from blood, cultured in vitro. These receptors were taken from a human donor in good health.

The chain uses TRBV6-2 or TRBV6-3 and TRBJ2-6; D is ambiguous. Germline V gives CDR1 MNHEY, CDR2 SVGEGT. CDR3 length: 18 residues. Trimming left V 3 bases short and J 0 bases short, with 15 bases between. CDR3 in DNA: TGTGCCAGCAGTTATCGGCAGGCTTACTTCTCTGGGGCCAACGTCCTGACTTTC. Translation gives CASSYRQAYFSGANVLTF.

V gene TRBV7-3 combines with J gene TRBJ2-5; 11 bases map to TRBD2. J gave up 3 bases and V 5 bases, and 5 bases lay outside the gene matches. The CDR3 is 15 residues long. Germline V gene lookup returns CDR1 SGHTA and CDR2 FQGTGA. CDR3 in amino acids: CASSAGTSGKETQYF. The CDR3 DNA sequence: TGTGCCAGCAGCGCCGGGACTAGCGGCAAAGAGACCCAGTACTTC.

The rearrangement links TRBV5-1 to TRBJ2-7, with D maybe TRBD1 (6 bases). V was clipped by 0 bases and J by 5 bases, with 9 bases between them. CDR1 and CDR2 from the germline V gene are SGHRS and YFSETQ. The CDR3 spans 13 residues. This CDR3 is CASSLDRVNEQYF. CDR3 bases: TGCGCCAGCAGCTTGGACAGGGTCAACGAGCAGTACTTC.

The chain carries TRBV28 and TRBJ2-7, with D hard to call. Germline-derived CDR1 and CDR2 are MDHEN and SYDVKM. V gave up 5 bases and J gave up 3 bases, with 5 bases separating them. The CDR3 sequence is 11 residues long. The DNA for the CDR3 is TGTGCCAGCAGTCGCTTCTACGAGCAGTACTTC. This codes for CASSRFYEQYF.

V is TRBV18 and J is TRBJ1-5, with unresolved D. The CDR3 consists of 12 residues. The ends were cut back, 4 bases at V and 6 bases at J, with 7 bases in the middle. The germline gives CDR1 KGHSH, CDR2 LQKENI. In DNA form, the CDR3 reads TGTGCCAGCTCACGAAAGGGTCAGCCCCAGCATTTT. This sequence encodes CASSRKGQPQHF.

Judged by abundance, this clonotype is medium-sized. The chain joins TRBV6-4 to TRBJ1-5, with a tentative D call TRBD1 (6 bases). This CDR3 is built from 13 residues. V was clipped by 2 bases and J by 9 bases, with 11 bases between them. The germline CDR1 and CDR2 sequences are MRHNA and SNTAGT. The CDR3 protein is CASSDQGQGPQHF. The CDR3, as DNA: TGTGCCAGCAGTGACCAGGGGCAAGGGCCCCAGCATTTT.

The chain has TRBV20-1 and TRBJ1-6, with D possibly TRBD1 on 5 matching bases. This CDR3 region has 15 residues. Germline values: CDR1 DFQATT, CDR2 SNEGSKA (reference sequence). V was trimmed by 1 base and J by 10 bases, leaving 17 bases between them. This CDR3 is CSARAGIGEESPLHF. Written as DNA, the CDR3 is TGCAGTGCTAGAGCCGGGATAGGGGAGGAGTCACCCCTCCACTTT.

This clonotype showed up just a few times. This chain uses TRBV27 with TRBJ1-6; D uncertain. CDR1 is MNHEY and CDR2 is SMNVEV in the germline V gene (reference sequence). There are 16 residues in the CDR3. V was shortened by 3 bases and J by 2 bases, with 11 bases between the two germline ends. The CDR3 sequence is CASSFGSATYNSPLHF. The CDR3, as DNA: TGTGCCAGCAGTTTTGGGTCAGCGACCTATAATTCACCCCTCCACTTT.

In its sample, this clonotype was seen a few times. The chain uses TRBV7-3 and TRBJ2-2; D remains ambiguous. Trimming cost V 5 bases and J 3 bases, with 4 bases left between them. The CDR3 has 12 amino acids. The germline V gene has CDR1 SGHTA and CDR2 FQGTGA. The CDR3 DNA sequence: TGTGCCAGCAGCGGGCACACCGGGGAGCTGTTTTTT. As protein: CASSGHTGELFF.

The chain recombines TRBV5-6 with TRBJ1-5; 7 bases align to TRBD1. The CDR3 runs to 16 residues. The germline V gene encodes CDR1 SGHDT and CDR2 YYEEEE. Losses at the gene ends were 3 bases for V and 2 bases for J; bases not matched to a gene: 8. The chain's CDR3 is CASSSIRGTGNQPQHF. DNA for the CDR3: TGTGCCAGCAGCTCAATCAGGGGGACGGGCAATCAGCCCCAGCATTTT.

The chain couples TRBV28 to TRBJ1-1, with 12 positions matching TRBD1. CDR3 size: 18 residues. Germline trimming cut 2 bases from V and 0 bases from J; bases unmatched to any gene: 7. Germline loops: CDR1 MDHEN, CDR2 SYDVKM. The CDR3 sequence: CASSLGPGQGALNTEAFF. The CDR3 DNA sequence: TGTGCCAGCAGTTTAGGCCCGGGACAGGGGGCCTTGAACACTGAAGCTTTCTTT. Filled out from reference TRBV28 and TRBJ1-1, the complete variable domain reads DVKVTQSSRYLVKRTGEKVFLECVQDMDHENMFWYRQDPGLGLRLIYFSYDVKMKEKGDIPEGYSVSREKKERFSLILESASTNQTSMYLCASSLGPGQGALNTEAFFGQGTRLTVV.

The rearrangement uses TRBV24-1 and TRBJ2-2, with 7 bases lining up with TRBD1. Germline V gives CDR1 KGHDR, CDR2 SFDVKD. J gave up 2 bases and V 3 bases, and 5 bases lay outside the gene matches. The length of the CDR3 is 16 residues. The CDR3 region is CATSDAGQANTGELFF. CDR3 DNA: TGTGCCACCAGTGATGCCGGACAGGCAAACACCGGGGAGCTGTTTTTT.

V usage is TRBV20-1 and J usage is TRBJ2-7, with D hard to call. CDR1 is DFQATT, CDR2 SNEGSKA, per germline (reference sequence). The CDR3 totals 14 residues. V lost 6 bases and J lost 2, with 17 bases in between. The CDR3 loop reads CSAPSAHNPYEQYF. The CDR3 DNA is TGCAGTGCCCCCTCGGCCCACAACCCCTACGAGCAGTACTTC.

The CDR3 nucleotides read TGCAGTGCTAGTCCGGCCGGACGCTCCTACAATGAGCAGTTCTTC. Residues: CSASPAGRSYNEQFF. The V and J genes are TRBV20-1 and TRBJ2-1; D call uncertain. Germline V gene sequence: CDR1 DFQATT, CDR2 SNEGSKA (reference sequence). The CDR3 is 15 amino acids. Deletions cut 3 bases from V and 0 bases from J, with 12 bases between.

The sample holds a few counts of this clonotype. This chain links TRBV7-3 with TRBJ2-3; 14 bases agree with TRBD2. The CDR3 contains 19 residues. CDR1 and CDR2 (germline): SGHTA, FQGTGA. Germline trimming cut 1 base from V and 6 bases from J; bases unmatched to any gene: 12. As DNA, the CDR3 is TGTGCCAGCAGCTTAAGAGGGACTAGCGGGAGATTGGGCAAGGATACGCAGTATTTT. Protein product: CASSLRGTSGRLGKDTQYF.

This rearrangement joins TRBV30 to TRBJ1-1; the D is unclear. Between the trimmed V and J ends, which lost 3 bases and 4 bases, there was a span of 12 bases. This CDR3 is built from 13 residues. CDR1 and CDR2 (germline): GTSNPN, SVGIG (reference sequence). The CDR3 here is CAWSPGRFTEAFF. CDR3 in DNA: TGTGCCTGGAGCCCGGGGAGGTTCACTGAAGCTTTCTTT.

The CDR3 sequence is CASSLMTRYGYTF. The CDR3 nucleotides read TGTGCCAGCAGCTTGATGACACGCTATGGCTACACCTTC. V is TRBV11-2 and J is TRBJ1-2; D remains ambiguous. The CDR3 contains 13 residues. V dropped 3 bases and J dropped 4 bases, with 9 bases sitting between them. Looked up from germline, CDR1 is SGHAT and CDR2 is FQNNGV.

In its sample, this clonotype was seen a few times. The genes are TRBV19 and TRBJ1-2; D not resolved. This CDR3 contains 17 residues. V dropped 1 base and J dropped 0 bases, with 15 bases sitting between them. The germline V gene has CDR1 LNHDA and CDR2 SQIVND (reference sequence). The CDR3 coding sequence is TGTGCCAGTAGTATAGCTTGGGCAGGCAGGACTAACTATGGCTACACCTTC. Its translation is CASSIAWAGRTNYGYTF.

Only a few counts were recorded for this clonotype. The chain is built from TRBV27 and TRBJ2-5; 7 nucleotides line up with TRBD1. The germline gives CDR1 MNHEY, CDR2 SMNVEV (reference sequence). This CDR3 contains 16 residues. Trimming took 6 bases from V and 1 from J; bases not matched to a gene: 11. The CDR3, as DNA: TGTGCCAGCAGCCCCTGGGGCAGGGGGACCCAAGAGACCCAGTACTTC. It translates to CASSPWGRGTQETQYF.

The CDR3 DNA sequence: TGTGCCTGGAGTGCGGGACAGGGCCTCTCTGGGGCCAACGTCCTGACTTTC. Protein: CAWSAGQGLSGANVLTF. The chain recombines TRBV30 with TRBJ2-6; 9 nucleotides line up with TRBD1. Germline CDR1 GTSNPN, CDR2 SVGIG (reference sequence). The CDR3 is made up of 17 amino acids. Trimming removed 1 base from V and 0 bases from J; junction bases left unmatched: 4.

J is TRBJ1-2 and V is TRBV12-3 or TRBV12-4; 7 nucleotides match TRBD1. The CDR3 length is 14 residues. Trimming at V came to 1 base and at J to 4 bases, leaving 3 bases not matched to a gene. In nucleotides, the CDR3 is TGTGCCAGCAGTTTAGAGGGGGCTGGCTATGGCTACACCTTC. This encodes CASSLEGAGYGYTF.

This clonotype has just a few counts. This rearrangement joins TRBV20-1 to TRBJ1-1, with 7 bases matching TRBD1. The CDR3 length is 16 residues. Germline trimming cut 3 bases from V and 3 bases from J; bases unmatched to any gene: 13. Germline V gene lookup returns CDR1 DFQATT and CDR2 SNEGSKA (reference sequence). CDR3 residues: CSARAGTVELYTEAFF. In nucleotides, the CDR3 is TGCAGTGCTAGGGCGGGGACAGTGGAACTATACACTGAAGCTTTCTTT.

CDR3 protein: CASSFIERGLRNSPLHF. Here the CDR3 DNA reads TGTGCCAGCAGTTTTATAGAGAGGGGGCTGAGGAATTCACCCCTCCACTTT. The chain employs TRBV28 and TRBJ1-6, with TRBD1 matching 7 bases. CDR1 is MDHEN and CDR2 is SYDVKM in the germline V gene. The CDR3 runs 17 residues. The junction had 12 bases not matched to a gene; V was cut back by 3 bases and J by 7 bases.

In this sample, this clonotype turned up a few times. The J gene is TRBJ1-3, the V gene TRBV20-1, with D possibly TRBD1 on 5 matching bases. In germline, CDR1 is DFQATT, CDR2 SNEGSKA (reference sequence). The CDR3 is 14 amino acids. V lost 0 bases and J 2 bases, leaving 8 bases between the germline ends. DNA for the CDR3: TGCAGTGCTAGAGATTACAGGACTGGAAACACCATATATTTT. Protein: CSARDYRTGNTIYF.

The rearrangement joins TRBV20-1 to TRBJ1-1, with D hard to call. The V and J ends lost 2 bases and 0 bases respectively, with 10 bases between them. The CDR3 totals 14 residues. Germline V gene data show CDR1 as DFQATT and CDR2 as SNEGSKA (reference sequence). As DNA, the CDR3 is TGCAGTGCTAGAAGTCCCGCTATGAACACTGAAGCTTTCTTT. Translated: CSARSPAMNTEAFF.

This clonotype occurred a few times. V gene TRBV30 combines with J gene TRBJ2-4; D ambiguous. Trimming shortened V by 0 bases and J by 2 bases, and 14 bases separated the two germline ends. The CDR3 loop spans 16 amino acids. Germline CDR1 and CDR2: GTSNPN and SVGIG (reference sequence). CDR3 sequence: CAWSVETRAPKNIQYF. The CDR3 DNA follows: TGTGCCTGGAGTGTAGAGACAAGGGCCCCCAAAAACATTCAGTACTTC.

This CDR3 reads CASSLWDRGPEQYF. Here the CDR3 DNA reads TGTGCCAGCAGTTTATGGGATAGGGGGCCCGAGCAGTACTTC. The J gene is TRBJ2-7, the V gene TRBV28; 7 bases map to TRBD1. CDR3 length equals 14 residues. V dropped 0 bases and J dropped 6; count of bases not matched to a gene: 5. Germline CDR1 MDHEN, CDR2 SYDVKM.

This clonotype was picked up a small number of times. The V and J genes are TRBV20-1 and TRBJ2-1, with a tentative D call TRBD2 (5 bases). Trimming shortened V by 2 bases and J by 9 bases, and 17 bases separated the two germline ends. Germline V gene sequence: CDR1 DFQATT, CDR2 SNEGSKA (reference sequence). The length of the CDR3 is 14 residues. The CDR3 loop is CSARSLGLLVEQFF. DNA of the CDR3: TGCAGTGCTAGATCCCTAGGACTTTTGGTTGAGCAGTTCTTC.

There are a few counts of this clonotype. In DNA form, the CDR3 reads TGTGCCAGCAGTTTACCGGGAGGACTATCCTACGGAAACACCATATATTTT. This codes for CASSLPGGLSYGNTIYF. This sequence joins TRBV28 and TRBJ1-3; no clear D. V dropped 2 bases and J dropped 4 bases, with 18 bases sitting between them. CDR3 length equals 17 residues. Germline values: CDR1 MDHEN, CDR2 SYDVKM.

This clonotype is large in the sample. The J gene is TRBJ2-2, the V gene TRBV28; no reliable D call. The CDR3 consists of 13 residues. Per the germline V gene, CDR1 is MDHEN and CDR2 is SYDVKM. Trimming left V 4 bases short and J 8 bases short, with 11 bases between. Here the CDR3 DNA reads TGTGCCAGCAGTTCCCGTGGTATAGGGGAGCTGTTTTTT. Its protein is CASSSRGIGELFF.